The entry that follows covers one T cell receptor beta chain sequence. V was trimmed by 6 bases and J by 2 bases, leaving 10 bases between them. CDR3 size: 14 residues. Germline V CDR1 and CDR2: MNHEY, SVGAGI. The assay was immunoSEQ multiplex PCR, and TCRdb's table has in-frame clones only and misses some. The sample contains about 180,000 clones, 80% to 90% of which appear only once. The record originates from a study of blood T cell repertoires in COVID-19. The chain is built from TRBV6-5 and TRBJ1-4; D is perhaps TRBD1 (5 bases). The receptor comes from a woman aged 18-29 years who had recovered from COVID-19. Source material: PBMCs or T cells enriched from blood (not recorded which). The CDR3 is CASSPTVTNEKLFF. DNA of the CDR3: TGTGCCAGCAGCCCGACAGTCACTAATGAAAAACTGTTTTTT.